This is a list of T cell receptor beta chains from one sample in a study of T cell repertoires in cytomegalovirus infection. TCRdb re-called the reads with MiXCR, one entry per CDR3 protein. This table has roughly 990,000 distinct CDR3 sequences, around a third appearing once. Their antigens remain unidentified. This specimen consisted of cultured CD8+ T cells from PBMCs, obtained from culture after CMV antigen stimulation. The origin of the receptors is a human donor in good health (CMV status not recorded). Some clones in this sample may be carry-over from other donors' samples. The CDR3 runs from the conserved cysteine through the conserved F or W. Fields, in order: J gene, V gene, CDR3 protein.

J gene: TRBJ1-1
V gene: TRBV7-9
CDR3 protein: CASSPKKGEAFF

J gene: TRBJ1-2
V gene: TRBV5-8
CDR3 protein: CASRAGPGYTF

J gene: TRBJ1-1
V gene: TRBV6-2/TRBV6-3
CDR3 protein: CASSFTGEAFF

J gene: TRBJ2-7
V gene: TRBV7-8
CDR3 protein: CASSSGLPREQYF

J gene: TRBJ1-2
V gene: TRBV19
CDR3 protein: CASSSEVYAVSGYGYTF

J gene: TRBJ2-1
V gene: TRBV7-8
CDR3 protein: CASSRRPSGGAHNEQFF

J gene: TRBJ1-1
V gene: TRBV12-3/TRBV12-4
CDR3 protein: CASSFSDWGAEAFF

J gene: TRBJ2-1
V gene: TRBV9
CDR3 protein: CASSALGSPGNEQFF

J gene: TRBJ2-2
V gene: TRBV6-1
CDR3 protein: CAIDTGELFF

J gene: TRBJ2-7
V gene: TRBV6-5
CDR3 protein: CASRWGQGHEQYF

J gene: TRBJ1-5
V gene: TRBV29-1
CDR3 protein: CSVEGGTLSGDQHF

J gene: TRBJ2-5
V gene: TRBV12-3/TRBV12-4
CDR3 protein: CASRKPGVAEETQYF

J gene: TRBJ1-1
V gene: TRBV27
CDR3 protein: CASSLQSTGTGPLNTEAFF

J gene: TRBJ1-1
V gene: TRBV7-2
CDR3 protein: CASSRFRERNTEAFF

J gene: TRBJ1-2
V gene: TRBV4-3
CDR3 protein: CASSQGYQGGLRFGYTF

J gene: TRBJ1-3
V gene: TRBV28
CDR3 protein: CASSLSRGQYIPSGNTIYF

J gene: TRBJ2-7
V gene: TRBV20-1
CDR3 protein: CSARLSTTSYEQYF

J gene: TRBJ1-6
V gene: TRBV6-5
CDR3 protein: CASKKNRDIHNSPLHF

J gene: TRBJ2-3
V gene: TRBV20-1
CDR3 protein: CSVSNPGSSSTDTQYF

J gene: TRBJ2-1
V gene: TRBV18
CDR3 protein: CAGSGPSREQFF

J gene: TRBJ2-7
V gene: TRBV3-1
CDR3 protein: CASSQDDPTHEQYF

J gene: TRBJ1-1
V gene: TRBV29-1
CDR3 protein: CSVWGKTEAFF

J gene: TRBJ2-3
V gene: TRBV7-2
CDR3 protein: CASSPVSTSGGADTQYF

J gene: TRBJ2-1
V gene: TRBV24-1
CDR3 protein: CATSDVLRSSYNEQFF

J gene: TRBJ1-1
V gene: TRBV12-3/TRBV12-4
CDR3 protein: CASSLWRAGGEAFF

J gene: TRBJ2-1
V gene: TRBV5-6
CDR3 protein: CASSSATGGGNNEQFF

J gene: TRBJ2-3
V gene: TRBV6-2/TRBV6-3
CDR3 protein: CASTTGLGTDTQYF

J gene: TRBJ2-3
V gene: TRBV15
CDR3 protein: CATSRDGHRTDTQYF

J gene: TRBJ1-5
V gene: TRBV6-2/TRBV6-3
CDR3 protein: CASSTELDRESQPQHF